Listed here are 18 T cell receptor beta chains from one sample, sequenced in a study of sequential checkpoint blockade in melanoma (dated by TCRdb to the late 2010s). Receptor amplification or capture employed the immunoSEQ multiplex PCR assay. TCRdb mirrors the immuneACCESS table, restricted to in-frame sequences. Some clones are absent from its copies; in checked studies, under half trace to an unresolved V gene, and the reason for the others is unknown. The sample table holds roughly 6,500 clones, of which less than 60% were seen once. The top ten clones comprise about 25% of the sample. The treatment or condition label here, explained by the study, means: randomized to nivolumab then ipilimumab (arm A) or the reverse (arm B). Specimen: CD8+ T cells sorted from blood (inferred from file names), collected from a patient given nivolumab and ipilimumab in sequence. These TCRs come from a human patient with melanoma. Some clones in this sample may be carry-over from other donors' samples.

The chain carries TRBV29-1 and TRBJ1-3; D is perhaps TRBD1 (6 bases). CDR3 length: 14 amino acids. The V gene's germline CDR1 is SQVTM and CDR2 ANQGSEA. Trimming pared 4 bases from V and 0 bases from J, leaving 10 bases between. The CDR3 is CSVATGISGNTIYF. The CDR3 region has the DNA TGCAGCGTTGCTACAGGGATCTCTGGAAACACCATATATTTT.

V gene TRBV27 combines with J gene TRBJ1-6, with 12 bases fitting TRBD1. J lost 11 bases, V lost 2 bases, and 13 bases had no gene match. Germline-derived CDR1 and CDR2 are MNHEY and SMNVEV (reference sequence). This CDR3 contains 18 residues. CDR3 nucleotide sequence: TGTGCCAGCAGTTTACAGGGGACAGGGGGCGAGCTAGGCGCACCCCTCCACTTT. Protein sequence: CASSLQGTGGELGAPLHF.

This clone was found a few times. The CDR3 sequence is CASSIRPGNSYEQYF. Written as DNA, the CDR3 is TGTGCCAGTAGTATTCGGCCAGGAAATTCCTACGAGCAGTACTTC. The V gene is TRBV19, the J gene TRBJ2-7; D uncertain. The CDR3 is 15 residues long. The V end lost 3 bases, the J end lost 1 base, and 13 bases lay between the germline ends. CDR1 and CDR2 (germline): LNHDA, SQIVND (reference sequence).

V gene TRBV14 combines with J gene TRBJ2-5, with D tentatively TRBD1 (6 bases). V was pared by 7 bases and J by 5 bases, with 11 bases between. The CDR3 runs 12 residues. Germline loops: CDR1 SGHDN, CDR2 FVKESK. CDR3 protein: CASNRVGETQYF. The CDR3 region has the DNA TGTGCCAGCAACAGGGTTGGGGAGACCCAGTACTTC.

The sample holds a few counts of this clone. The gene calls are TRBV4-3 and TRBJ2-7; 7 bases line up with TRBD1. Germline V gene sequence: CDR1 LGHNA, CDR2 YSLEER. V trimming: 3 bases; J trimming: 2 bases; junction bases outside the gene matches: 4. The CDR3 has 14 amino acids. The CDR3 region has the DNA TGCGCCAGCAGCCACACAGGGGATACCTACGAGCAGTACTTC. Its protein product is CASSHTGDTYEQYF.

The chain combines TRBV7-9 with TRBJ2-7, with 9 nucleotides matching TRBD2. CDR3 size: 16 residues. V dropped 5 bases and J dropped 1; count of bases not matched to a gene: 9. Per germline, CDR1 SEHNR and CDR2 FQNEAQ (reference sequence). Here the CDR3 reads CASSTLTSGTSYEQYF. CDR3 DNA sequence: TGTGCCAGCAGCACCCTGACTAGCGGAACTTCCTACGAGCAGTACTTC.

The chain is built from TRBV2 and TRBJ1-1, with 7 bases matching TRBD1. Trimming took 4 bases from V and 1 from J; bases not matched to a gene: 3. CDR3 length equals 14 residues. From germline, CDR1 is SNHLY and CDR2 FYNNEI. CDR3 sequence: CASSGQGENTEAFF. The CDR3 nucleotides are TGTGCCAGCAGTGGCCAGGGGGAGAACACTGAAGCTTTCTTT.

This clone was seen many times. The chain recombines TRBV19 with TRBJ2-7; D is perhaps TRBD1 (6 bases). Trimming shortened V by 3 bases and J by 7 bases, and 16 bases separated the two germline ends. Germline assignment: CDR1 LNHDA and CDR2 SQIVND (reference sequence). This CDR3 contains 14 residues. Written as DNA, the CDR3 is TGTGCCAGTAGTATTGCGCAGGGGAGAGGGGAGCAGTACTTC. It translates to CASSIAQGRGEQYF.

The gene calls are TRBV7-2 and TRBJ1-3, with TRBD1 matching 9 bases. Germline lookup yields CDR1 SGHTA and CDR2 FQGNSA. This CDR3 has 16 residues. The V and J ends lost 5 bases and 4 bases, in that order; junction bases with no gene match: 9. CDR3 nucleotide sequence: TGTGCCAGCAGCCCCCGGGACAGGGTTTCGGGAAACACCATATATTTT. Translated: CASSPRDRVSGNTIYF.

V usage is TRBV7-3 and J usage is TRBJ2-7; possibly TRBD1 for D (6 bases). CDR1 and CDR2 (germline): SGHTA, FQGTGA. The germline V and J ends were trimmed by 6 bases and 4 bases, with 13 bases remaining between them. CDR3 length equals 13 residues. CDR3 sequence (DNA): TGTGCCAGCAGTTTGGCCCAGGGGTACGAGCAGTACTTC. It specifies CASSLAQGYEQYF.

The genes are TRBV29-1 and TRBJ1-5; TRBD1 matches at 10 bases. The V gene's germline CDR1 is SQVTM and CDR2 ANQGSEA. The trim removed 0 bases at V and 2 bases at J, leaving 1 base unmatched. The CDR3 length is 15 residues. The CDR3 coding sequence is TGCAGCGTTGAAGATGGGACAGGGGGCAATCAGCCCCAGCATTTT. Translating gives CSVEDGTGGNQPQHF.

J is TRBJ2-7 and V is TRBV7-9; no firm D call. The V gene lost 5 bases and the J gene lost 1 base, with 9 bases spanning the gap. This CDR3 contains 13 residues. Germline V lookup: CDR1 SEHNR, CDR2 FQNEAQ (reference sequence). The CDR3 loop reads CASSPLGSYEQYF. The CDR3 nucleotides read TGTGCCAGCAGCCCCCTAGGTTCCTACGAGCAGTACTTC.

The V and J genes are TRBV15 and TRBJ1-4, with no clear D. The CDR3 length is 14 residues. V dropped 0 bases and J dropped 7 bases, with 9 bases sitting between them. CDR1 and CDR2 from the germline V gene are LNHNV and YYDKDF (reference sequence). The CDR3 protein is CATSRDRGSEKLFF. In nucleotides, the CDR3 is TGTGCCACCAGCAGAGATCGGGGTTCTGAAAAACTGTTTTTT.

V usage is TRBV27 and J usage is TRBJ1-1, with a weak D call TRBD1 (5 bases). Per the germline V gene, CDR1 is MNHEY and CDR2 is SMNVEV (reference sequence). The CDR3 consists of 15 residues. The V end lost 5 bases, the J end lost 1 base, and 14 bases lay between the germline ends. The CDR3: CASSPLWQGNTEAFF. The DNA of the CDR3 is TGTGCCAGCAGTCCCTTATGGCAGGGGAACACTGAAGCTTTCTTT.

The chain combines TRBV15 with TRBJ2-7, with 10 positions matching TRBD1. The CDR3 length is 15 residues. J lost 5 bases, V lost 5 bases, and 9 bases had no gene match. Per germline, CDR1 LNHNV and CDR2 YYDKDF (reference sequence). The CDR3 nucleotides are TGTGCCACCAGCTGGGGGACAGGGGTAGGGAACGAGCAGTACTTC. This translates into CATSWGTGVGNEQYF.

The J gene is TRBJ1-2, the V gene TRBV27; D ambiguous. CDR1 is MNHEY and CDR2 is SMNVEV in the germline V gene (reference sequence). This CDR3 is 13 amino acids long. V was pared by 7 bases and J by 2 bases, with 11 bases between. The CDR3 DNA sequence: TGTGCCAGCAAACGGAGGGAGAACTATGGCTACACCTTC. Its translation: CASKRRENYGYTF.

The CDR3 spells CASSLAVNTEAFF. CDR3 DNA: TGCGCCAGCAGCTTGGCTGTAAACACTGAAGCTTTCTTT. The chain carries TRBV5-1 and TRBJ1-1; no firm D call. The CDR3 runs to 13 residues. Germline CDR1 is SGHRS and CDR2 is YFSETQ. V lost 0 bases and J 2 bases, leaving 5 bases between the germline ends.

This chain's CDR3 is CASTQGQGAYEQYF. Here the CDR3 DNA reads TGTGCCAGTACCCAAGGACAGGGCGCCTACGAGCAGTACTTC. This sequence joins TRBV19 and TRBJ2-7, with 8 bases matching TRBD1. With 7 bases clipped from V and 2 bases from J, the junction kept 7 bases outside the gene matches. The CDR3 has 14 amino acids. Germline V gene sequence: CDR1 LNHDA, CDR2 SQIVND (reference sequence).